The next 16 T cell receptor beta chains were all read from a single sample in a study of T cells in Graves' hyperthyroidism and ophthalmopathy. The CDR3 regions of TCR beta were amplified from RNA transcripts. HTBI primers were employed in a first-round RT-PCR of the TCR CDR3. TCRdb reprocessed the multiplex PCR reads with MiXCR, giving one entry per CDR3 protein. The repertoire consists of roughly 200,000 distinct CDR3 sequences, with less than 20% occurring once and the leading ten covering roughly 49%. Sequencing input: blood. Receptor source: a woman aged 45-60 years with Graves' hyperthyroidism.

V usage is TRBV7-2 and J usage is TRBJ2-4, with D perhaps given as TRBD1 or TRBD2 (5 bases each). CDR3 size: 12 residues. Per the germline V gene, CDR1 is SGHTA and CDR2 is FQGNSA. Trimming left V 5 bases short and J 5 bases short, with 7 bases between. The CDR3 sequence is CASSVGQNIQYF. Here the CDR3 DNA reads TGTGCCAGCAGCGTGGGACAAAACATTCAGTACTTC.

Ten or more counts support this clonotype. Since a much larger clone is just one base distant, this may be a read error. The chain has TRBV7-8 and TRBJ2-3; D gene ambiguous. Germline V gene sequence: CDR1 SGHVS, CDR2 FQNEAQ. V lost 3 bases to trimming and J lost 3 bases, with 4 bases between them. There are 12 residues in the CDR3. CDR3 DNA sequence: TGTGCCAGCAGCTTCCAGACAGATACGCAGTATTTT. It is translated as CASSFQTDTQYF. The whole variable domain, filled in from reference TRBV7-8 and TRBJ2-3, reads GAGVSQSPRYKVAKRGQDVALRCDPISGHVSLFWYQQALGQGPEFLTYFQNEAQLDKSGLPSDRFFAERPEGSVSTLKIQRTQQEDSAVYLCASSFQTDTQYFGPGTRLTVL.

Remarks on this clonotype: Given a much more abundant clone one base away, this may be a read error. CDR3 nucleotide sequence: TGTGCCAGCAGTCAGGGGGGCTACGGGCAGTACTTC. It specifies CASSQGGYGQYF. This chain uses TRBV2 with TRBJ2-7; D perhaps matches TRBD1 (7 bases). This CDR3 has 12 amino acids. Looked up from germline, CDR1 is SNHLY and CDR2 is FYNNEI.

This clonotype was detected only a few times. This chain links TRBV19 with TRBJ2-7; TRBD2 is a possible D gene (5 bases). The germline CDR1 and CDR2 sequences are LNHDA and SQIVND (reference sequence). The V end lost 9 bases, the J end lost 3 bases, and 15 bases lay between the germline ends. The length of the CDR3 is 13 residues. As DNA, the CDR3 is TGTGCCAGCGCCGAGGGCAACCGCTACGAGCAGTACTTC. Protein sequence: CASAEGNRYEQYF.

The chain joins TRBV12-3 or TRBV12-4 to TRBJ2-3; D not certain. The germline V and J ends were trimmed by 3 bases and 5 bases, with 3 bases remaining between them. CDR3 length: 11 residues. The CDR3 protein is CASSFLDTQYF. CDR3 bases: TGTGCCAGCAGTTTCTTAGATACGCAGTATTTT.

This clonotype was seen at least ten times. This chain uses TRBV18 with TRBJ2-5; no clear D gene. V dropped 0 bases and J dropped 2 bases, with 7 bases sitting between them. CDR1 is KGHSH and CDR2 is LQKENI in the germline V gene. The CDR3 extends over 14 amino acids. The CDR3 protein is CASSPPNGQETQYF. CDR3 nucleotide sequence: TGTGCCAGCTCACCACCTAACGGACAAGAGACCCAGTACTTC.

A note on this clonotype: At one of its ends the junction is not consistent with the germline gene, which may arise from a read error. V and J are TRBV2 and TRBJ2-7; TRBD2 aligns across 13 bases. Per the germline V gene, CDR1 is SNHLY and CDR2 is FYNNEI. The CDR3 has 18 amino acids. CDR3 nucleotides: TGCGCCAGCAGCCAAGTCTACTTGGGACTAGCGGGGTCCTACGAGCAGTACTTC. It is translated as CASSQVYLGLAGSYEQYF.

Worth noting for this clonotype: Given a much more abundant clone one base away, this may be a read error. The chain combines TRBV11-3 with TRBJ2-2; the D is unclear. The CDR3 runs to 16 residues. Germline loops: CDR1 SGHNT, CDR2 YENEEA. CDR3 sequence reads: CASSPLALLVTEELFF. The DNA for the CDR3 is TGTGCCAGCAGCCCGCTCGCCCTCTTAGTAACCGAGGAGCTGTTTTTT.

In this sample, this clonotype turned up a few times. The chain links TRBV28 to TRBJ1-4; D gene uncertain. The ends were cut back, 3 bases at V and 8 bases at J, with 16 bases in the middle. There are 15 residues in the CDR3. CDR1 is MDHEN, CDR2 SYDVKM, per germline. DNA for the CDR3: TGTGCCAGCAGTTTCTCGTTTAAAATGAGGGAAAAACTGTTTTTT. The encoded protein is CASSFSFKMREKLFF.

The genes are TRBV29-1 and TRBJ1-2, with D unresolved. Germline CDR1 reads SQVTM; CDR2 reads ANQGSEA. V was pared by 3 bases and J by 2 bases, with 7 bases between. This CDR3 has 12 amino acids. CDR3 residues: CSVDWQNYGYTF. As DNA, the CDR3 is TGCAGCGTTGATTGGCAGAACTATGGCTACACCTTC.

This clonotype was found many times. The CDR3, as DNA: TGCGCCAGCAGCTTGGAGGCCAGGGTTACGGATACGCAGTATTTT. This translates into CASSLEARVTDTQYF. The chain joins TRBV5-1 to TRBJ2-3; possible D gene TRBD1, 5 bases. This CDR3 spans 15 amino acids. Trimming removed 0 bases from V and 6 bases from J, with 14 bases in between. CDR1 SGHRS and CDR2 YFSETQ come from the germline V gene.

The chain carries TRBV12-3 or TRBV12-4 and TRBJ2-3, with 8 positions matching TRBD1. J was trimmed by 2 bases and V by 8 bases; bases with no gene match: 3. The CDR3 contains 13 residues. The CDR3 nucleotides are TGTGCCAGCCAGACAGGGGACACAGATACGCAGTATTTT. This codes for CASQTGDTDTQYF.

This clonotype was detected a few times. The V call is TRBV15, the J call TRBJ2-7; maybe TRBD2 (5 bases). V lost 2 bases and J 2 bases, leaving 13 bases between the germline ends. Germline V gene sequence: CDR1 LNHNV, CDR2 YYDKDF (reference sequence). CDR3 size: 15 residues. CDR3 DNA: TGTGCCACCAGCAGATCGACTACTCTCCCCTACGAGCAGTACTTC. Its protein is CATSRSTTLPYEQYF.

This clonotype occurred many times. In nucleotides, the CDR3 is TGCAGCGTTGTCTCCGGGACTAGCGGGATCAACCAGTTCTTC. Amino acid sequence: CSVVSGTSGINQFF. V gene TRBV29-1 combines with J gene TRBJ2-1, with 13 bases that match TRBD2. With 4 bases clipped from V and 13 bases from J, the junction kept 10 bases outside the gene matches. The CDR3 extends over 14 amino acids. Looked up from germline, CDR1 is SQVTM and CDR2 is ANQGSEA.

This clonotype showed up many times. The chain joins TRBV28 to TRBJ2-7, with D perhaps TRBD1 (6 bases). Between the trimmed V and J ends, which lost 6 bases and 1 base, there was a span of 13 bases. Germline V CDR1 and CDR2: MDHEN, SYDVKM. The CDR3 has 14 amino acids. This CDR3 is CASSRDKNSYEQYF. The CDR3 DNA reads TGTGCCAGCAGCAGGGACAAGAATTCCTACGAGCAGTACTTC.

J is TRBJ2-1 and V is TRBV19, with a tentative D call TRBD2 (6 bases). The ends were cut back, 1 base at V and 2 bases at J, with 15 bases in the middle. The CDR3 covers 17 residues. Looked up from germline, CDR1 is LNHDA and CDR2 is SQIVND (reference sequence). CDR3: CASSIGPPGLTYNEQFF. CDR3 nucleotide sequence: TGTGCCAGTAGTATAGGACCTCCGGGACTGACCTACAATGAGCAGTTCTTC.